Below, 8 T cell receptor beta chains from the same sample are listed, as sequenced in a study of cytomegalovirus exposure and HLA in healthy donors. PCR used 60 Vbeta primers and 13 Jbeta primers. Sequenced by immunoSEQ multiplex PCR; TCRdb stores in-frame clones only, minus some. The data hold some 190,000 clones, with just under 80% observed a single time. Sequenced sample: PBMCs. The receptor set was obtained from a woman between 25 and 40 years old in good health and CMV-seronegative.

The rearrangement links TRBV4-1 to TRBJ2-2, with 12 positions matching TRBD2. J gave up 5 bases and V 2 bases, and 6 bases lay outside the gene matches. Per germline, CDR1 MGHRA and CDR2 YSYEKL. CDR3 length equals 17 residues. CDR3 bases: TGCGCCAGCAGCCAACGACTAGCGGGGGTTAGTACCGGGGAGCTGTTTTTT. Encoded protein: CASSQRLAGVSTGELFF.

The CDR3 reads CATTRGGNNEQFF. CDR3 DNA sequence: TGTGCCACCACGAGGGGAGGCAACAATGAGCAGTTCTTC. The chain joins TRBV7-9 to TRBJ2-1, with D possibly being TRBD2 (6 bases). V lost 10 bases and J 5 bases, leaving 15 bases between the germline ends. CDR1 and CDR2 from the germline V gene are SEHNR and FQNEAQ (reference sequence). The CDR3 is made up of 13 amino acids.

The chain couples TRBV10-3 to TRBJ2-7, with D maybe TRBD2 (6 bases). The V end lost 0 bases, the J end lost 5 bases, and 20 bases lay between the germline ends. There are 17 residues in the CDR3. The V gene's germline CDR1 is ENHRY and CDR2 SYGVKD. CDR3 DNA: TGTGCCATCAGTGAGTCAGCGCCGGGACCGGGAGTAGACGAGCAGTACTTC. Its translation: CAISESAPGPGVDEQYF.

The V and J genes are TRBV5-6 and TRBJ1-3, with 9 bases identical to TRBD1. CDR1 is SGHDT and CDR2 is YYEEEE in the germline V gene. The ends lost 2 bases at V and 4 bases at J; junction bases unmatched: 4. The CDR3 runs 15 residues. The CDR3: CASSFATGGGNTIYF. DNA of the CDR3: TGTGCCAGCAGCTTCGCCACAGGGGGCGGAAACACCATATATTTT.

This clone has a handful of counts. The chain employs TRBV6-5 and TRBJ1-6; 7 nucleotides align to TRBD1. The J segment lost 10 bases and the V segment lost 0 bases, leaving 3 bases of the junction unmatched. Looked up from germline, CDR1 is MNHEY and CDR2 is SVGAGI. There are 14 residues in the CDR3. This CDR3 is CASSYSTGTSPLHF. For the CDR3, the DNA is TGTGCCAGCAGTTACTCGACAGGGACCTCACCCCTCCACTTT.

The gene calls are TRBV9 and TRBJ2-3; maybe TRBD2 (6 bases). The CDR3 contains 15 residues. Germline V CDR1 and CDR2: SGDLS, YYNGEE. The V and J ends lost 4 bases and 4 bases respectively, with 16 bases between them. CDR3 in DNA: TGTGCCAGCAGCCCCGGGCGGGAAGGACCAGATACGCAGTATTTT. It codes for CASSPGREGPDTQYF.

The V and J genes are TRBV5-6 and TRBJ1-6; D is ambiguous. CDR1 is SGHDT and CDR2 is YYEEEE in the germline V gene. Between the trimmed V and J ends, which lost 0 bases and 5 bases, there was a span of 6 bases. The CDR3 loop spans 14 amino acids. The CDR3 bases are TGTGCCAGCAGCTTGGGGCCACATAATTCACCCCTCCACTTT. Residues: CASSLGPHNSPLHF.

The rearrangement uses TRBV10-2 and TRBJ1-2, with D possibly being TRBD1 (5 bases). The ends were cut back, 4 bases at V and 1 base at J, with 7 bases in the middle. The germline V gene encodes CDR1 WSHSY and CDR2 SAAADI. This CDR3 spans 13 amino acids. The chain's CDR3 is CASSVDSNYGYTF. The CDR3 DNA reads TGCGCCAGCAGTGTTGACAGTAACTATGGCTACACCTTC.